This paragraph covers one T cell receptor (beta chain) sequence. A much larger clone differs from this one at a single base, so this may be a read error. The sample comes from a study of regulatory T cells in long-lasting Graves disease. The time point was: newly diagnosed GD, antithyroid drugs for less than 3 months. PBMC RNA served as the TCR library source. Arm-PCR of CDR3 regions with iRepertoire HTBI primers generated TCR beta libraries. Using its own MiXCR run on the multiplex PCR reads, TCRdb lists one record per CDR3 protein. The data hold just over 600,000 distinct CDR3 sequences, with 16% observed a single time. Germline V gene data show CDR1 as SGHAT and CDR2 as FQDESV (reference sequence). This CDR3 spans 14 amino acids. These data are also associated with another study on T cells in Graves' hyperthyroidism and ophthalmopathy.

The sequenced sample was peripheral blood mononuclear cells (PBMCs), obtained at new diagnosis, from a patient treated with antithyroid drugs. This sequence originates from a woman in her 30s with Graves disease. The gene calls are TRBV11-1 and TRBJ1-1, with D perhaps matching TRBD1 (5 bases). Written as DNA, the CDR3 is TGTGCCGGCAGCTTAGGACAAACCTCGACTGAAGCTTTCTTT. The encoded protein is CAGSLGQTSTEAFF.